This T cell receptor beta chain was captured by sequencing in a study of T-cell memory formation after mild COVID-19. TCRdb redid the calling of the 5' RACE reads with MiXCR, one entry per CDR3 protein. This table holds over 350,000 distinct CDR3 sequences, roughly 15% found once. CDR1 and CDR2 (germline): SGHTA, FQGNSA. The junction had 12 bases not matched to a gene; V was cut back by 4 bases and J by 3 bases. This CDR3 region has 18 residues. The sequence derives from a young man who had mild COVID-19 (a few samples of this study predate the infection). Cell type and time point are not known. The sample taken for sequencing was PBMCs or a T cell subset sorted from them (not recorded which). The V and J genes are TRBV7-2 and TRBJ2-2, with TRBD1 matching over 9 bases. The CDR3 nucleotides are TGTGCCAGCAGCTCTAATTCCCGGGACAGGGCTGACACCGGGGAGCTGTTTTTT. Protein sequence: CASSSNSRDRADTGELFF.